A selection of T cell receptor beta chains follows, all from one sample in a study of CD8 T cells in ankylosing spondylitis. A single record per CDR3 protein comes from TCRdb applying MiXCR to the 5' RACE reads. Of 150,000 to 200,000 distinct CDR3 sequences in the sample, 10% to 15% were seen once. Specimen: blood, either unsorted or a sorted T cell fraction (not recorded which). The receptors come from a female donor with ankylosing spondylitis or in good health (not recorded which). The CDR3 runs from the conserved cysteine through the conserved F or W. Fields, in order: J gene, D gene, V gene, clone size, CDR3 DNA, CDR3 protein. The D gene is left open where the match is weak. Clone size, where shown, is once, few, many, or a class for clones that have expanded.

TRBJ1-6	.	TRBV7-2	few	TGTGCCAGCAGCTTAGTTTGGAGCTATAATTCACCCCTCCACTTT	CASSLVWSYNSPLHF
TRBJ2-3	.	TRBV20-1	many	TGCAGTGCTAGAGACATCATGGAACCCACAGATACGCAGTATTTT	CSARDIMEPTDTQYF
TRBJ1-2	.	TRBV5-1	many	TGCGCCAGCAGCTTGGACGAGGTCTATGGCTACACCTTC	CASSLDEVYGYTF
TRBJ2-7	TRBD2	TRBV3-1	many	TGTGCCAGCAGCCAAGAGCTATTCCGAGAACTAGCGGGTCAGTACTTC	CASSQELFRELAGQYF
TRBJ2-3	TRBD2	TRBV11-3	many	TGTGCCAGCAGCTTGTACAGCGGGAGCCAACGGGGTGGAGATACGCAGTATTTT	CASSLYSGSQRGGDTQYF
TRBJ2-3	TRBD2	TRBV7-2	many	TGTGCCAGCAGCTTTCTAGCGGGAGGTCGGGCAGATACGCAGTATTTT	CASSFLAGGRADTQYF
TRBJ1-5	.	TRBV20-1	few	TGCAGTGCTACTGGCAGGGGAGGAAGCAATCAGCCCCAGCATTTT	CSATGRGGSNQPQHF
TRBJ1-1	TRBD1	TRBV11-2	.	TGTGCCAGCAGCCCGGACAGGGTTGCAGCTTTCTTT	CASSPDRVAAFF
TRBJ1-1	TRBD1	TRBV29-1	many	TGCAGCGCTACCCTGACAGGGCACAACACTGAAGCTTTCTTT	CSATLTGHNTEAFF
TRBJ2-3	TRBD2	TRBV11-2	many	TGTGCCAGCAGCTTTAAACTGGGGCTAGCGGGAGGTTGGGACACAGATACGCAGTATTTT	CASSFKLGLAGGWDTDTQYF
TRBJ1-2	TRBD1	TRBV5-5	.	TGTGCCAGCAGCCCGGACAGGGCCAACTATGGCTACACCTTC	CASSPDRANYGYTF
TRBJ2-5	TRBD2	TRBV7-2	.	TGTGCCAGCAGTTATAGCGGGAGACAAGAGACCCAGTACTTC	CASSYSGRQETQYF
TRBJ1-5	.	TRBV20-1	few	TGCAGTGCTAGCAAAGGTCCGAATCAGCCCCAGCATTTT	CSASKGPNQPQHF
TRBJ2-4	TRBD2	TRBV20-1	.	TGCAGTGCTCCACGGACTAGCGGGAGCCAAAACATTCAGTACTTC	CSAPRTSGSQNIQYF
TRBJ1-5	.	TRBV11-2	few	TGTGCCAGCAGCTTTGGGTCGGGGAATCAGCCCCAGCATTTT	CASSFGSGNQPQHF
TRBJ1-1	TRBD1	TRBV5-1	many	TGCGCCAGCAGCTTGAGTACAGGGGACACTGAAGCTTTCTTT	CASSLSTGDTEAFF
TRBJ2-7	.	TRBV2	many	TGTGCCAGCAGTGAAGTTTCAAGCCCGTACTTC	CASSEVSSPYF
TRBJ2-7	TRBD2	TRBV28	once	TGTGCCAGCAGTTTATTGTCGCTAGCGGGGAGCTCCTACGAGCAGTACTTC	CASSLLSLAGSSYEQYF
TRBJ2-5	.	TRBV29-1	many	TGCAGCGCCGCAGGGTCCCAAGAGACCCAGTACTTC	CSAAGSQETQYF
TRBJ2-1	.	TRBV7-9	few	TGTGCCAGCAGCGAGAGGAGGGGAGGATACAATGAGCAGTTCTTC	CASSERRGGYNEQFF
TRBJ1-4	TRBD1	TRBV28	many	TGTGCCAGCGGGACAGGGGGGGGTGAAAAACTGTTTTTT	CASGTGGGEKLFF
TRBJ2-5	TRBD2	TRBV6-5	many	TGTGCCAGCAGTTACTTCACTAGCGGGGCATCCGAGACCCAGTACTTC	CASSYFTSGASETQYF
TRBJ2-1	.	TRBV3-1	.	TGTGCCAGCGGGGGAGTAAACAGGTCACCCTACAATGAGCAGTTCTTC	CASGGVNRSPYNEQFF
TRBJ2-5	TRBD1	TRBV24-1	many	TGTGCCACCAGTGACCGCAGGGACAGGCAGAAAGAGACCCAGTACTTC	CATSDRRDRQKETQYF
TRBJ2-1	.	TRBV5-1	many	TGCGCCAGCAGCTTCGGACAATTATACAATGAGCAGTTCTTC	CASSFGQLYNEQFF
TRBJ2-3	.	TRBV11-2	many	TGTGCCAGCAGCCCCGGGTCGGAGGCAGATACGCAGTATTTT	CASSPGSEADTQYF
TRBJ2-7	TRBD1	TRBV7-9	many	TGTGCCAGCAGCCTAAGCGCATCCGGACAGGGAAAGAACTACGAGCAGTACTTC	CASSLSASGQGKNYEQYF
TRBJ2-5	.	TRBV5-1	many	TGCGCCAGCAGCGCCACAGGGCGAATGGAGACCCAGTACTTC	CASSATGRMETQYF
TRBJ2-2	.	TRBV20-1	.	TGCAGTGCGCCCACCGGAACCCGGGACACCGGGGAGCTGTTTTTT	CSAPTGTRDTGELFF
TRBJ2-7	.	TRBV27	many	TGTGCCAGCAGTTCCCTCGAACAATACGAGCAGTACTTC	CASSSLEQYEQYF
TRBJ2-7	TRBD1	TRBV12-3/TRBV12-4	.	TGTGCCAGCAGACAGGGGGCTAGCTACGAGCAGTACTTC	CASRQGASYEQYF
TRBJ2-3	.	TRBV14	few	TGTGCCAGCAGCCAGCCACACGCGGATACGCAGTATTTT	CASSQPHADTQYF
TRBJ2-3	.	TRBV7-2	few	TGTGCCAGCAGCTTAACCCAGAGCACAGATACGCAGTATTTT	CASSLTQSTDTQYF
TRBJ2-7	.	TRBV11-3	many	TGTGCCAGCAGCTTCACAGGCCCCTCCTACGAGCAGTACTTC	CASSFTGPSYEQYF
TRBJ2-5	.	TRBV7-9	.	TGTGCCAGCAGCTTAGCGCAAACACAAGAGACCCAGTACTTC	CASSLAQTQETQYF
TRBJ2-1	.	TRBV6-1	few	TGTGCCACCCGTCCAAGGGCAGACAGTAATGAGCAGTTCTTC	CATRPRADSNEQFF
TRBJ2-2	TRBD2	TRBV20-1	once	TGCTGTGCTACGACTAGCGGGGGGAGGGGGACCGGGGAGCTGTTTTTT	CCATTSGGRGTGELFF
TRBJ1-1	.	TRBV5-1	many	TGCGCCAGCAGCTTGGATACGGGGTGGTCTGAAGCTTTCTTT	CASSLDTGWSEAFF
TRBJ2-1	TRBD1	TRBV29-1	many	TGCAGCGTTGACAGGGGGAACAATGAGCAGTTCTTC	CSVDRGNNEQFF
TRBJ2-2	TRBD1	TRBV29-1	many	TGCAGCGTTAGGGACAGGGGTGACACCGGGGAGCTGTTTTTT	CSVRDRGDTGELFF
TRBJ2-1	.	TRBV5-1	many	TGCGCCAGCAGCTTTACTACTTCCAGCTCCTACAATGAGCAGTTCTTC	CASSFTTSSSYNEQFF
TRBJ2-1	.	TRBV30	.	TGTGCCTGGAGAGCCAAAAGCTCCTACAATGAGCAGTTCTTC	CAWRAKSSYNEQFF
TRBJ2-7	.	TRBV11-2	once	TGTGCCAGCAGCTCGACCCAGAGCTCCAGTGGGACCAACCGGGGCCCCTACGAGCAGTACTTC	CASSSTQSSSGTNRGPYEQYF
TRBJ2-2	.	TRBV5-1	many	TGCGCCAGCAGCTACCCACAGTACACCGGGGAGCTGTTTTTT	CASSYPQYTGELFF
TRBJ2-2	.	TRBV2	many	TGTGCCAGCAGTGAAGGTCCCGGGGAGCTGTTTTTT	CASSEGPGELFF
TRBJ2-2	TRBD2	TRBV6-4	many	TGTGCCAGCAGTGAACTAGCGGGAGGATCAACCGGGGAGCTGTTTTTT	CASSELAGGSTGELFF
TRBJ2-2	.	TRBV12-3/TRBV12-4	many	TGTGCCAGCAGTTCCGGGGCCGGGGAGCTGTTTTTT	CASSSGAGELFF
TRBJ1-1	.	TRBV4-3	.	TGCGCCAGCAGCCTATCCGACCTGGGCGCTGAAGCTTTCTTT	CASSLSDLGAEAFF
TRBJ2-7	TRBD1	TRBV19	.	TGTGCCAGTAGCAGACCGTCCCGGGACAGGGGTCCCTACGAGCAGTACTTC	CASSRPSRDRGPYEQYF
TRBJ2-3	.	TRBV7-2	few	TGTGCCAGCAGCAACAGACATAGCACAGATACGCAGTATTTT	CASSNRHSTDTQYF
TRBJ2-5	TRBD1	TRBV6-1	many	TGTGCCAGTAAATTGACAGGGGATAGGGAGACCCAGTACTTC	CASKLTGDRETQYF
TRBJ1-3	TRBD1	TRBV27	many	TGTGCCAGCAGTACGACAGGGTTCGGAAACACCATATATTTT	CASSTTGFGNTIYF
TRBJ2-1	.	TRBV12-3/TRBV12-4	.	TGTGCCAGCAGTTTAAGACCCGGGCCCAATGAGCAGTTCTTC	CASSLRPGPNEQFF
TRBJ1-1	.	TRBV24-1	many	TGTGCCACCAGTGATTTGAAAGGACACACTGAAGCTTTCTTT	CATSDLKGHTEAFF
TRBJ1-5	.	TRBV20-1	few	TGCAGTGCTAGCCCCCCTTTGGGAGTTAATCAGCCCCAGCATTTT	CSASPPLGVNQPQHF
TRBJ2-6	TRBD2	TRBV6-1	.	TGTGCCAGCAGCGTCGGCGGGGGGCGCTTGTCTGGGGCCAACGTCCTGACTTTC	CASSVGGGRLSGANVLTF
TRBJ2-3	TRBD2	TRBV25-1	many	TGTGCCAGCAGTGAATTTTTGTCTAGCGGGAGTCCAGATACGCAGTATTTT	CASSEFLSSGSPDTQYF